This TCR beta chain appears in the sequencing data of a study of spatial heterogeneity in lung cancer. Study context: A unique TCR and UMI combination showed up more than ten times in raw reads, on average. Notes on the study in general: Ubiquitous nonsynonymous mutations were tracked by counts of ubiquitous expanded TCRs, and regional ones by counts of regional expanded TCRs. For expanded intratumoral alpha and beta TCRs, counts tracked tumor mutation counts.

TCRdb fed the 5' RACE reads into MiXCR, producing one record per CDR3 protein. The repertoire holds approximately 7,000 distinct CDR3 sequences, with approximately 12% as singletons. Time point noted: sample taken at primary tumor resection. Material for sequencing was whole RNA from tumor, nontumor lung or frozen PBMC, left unsorted. The germline gives CDR1 SSHAT, CDR2 FNYEAQ (reference sequence). The V and J ends lost 3 bases and 2 bases respectively, with 12 bases between them. The CDR3 is made up of 15 amino acids. This clonotype is medium-sized in the sample. As yet, its antigen is unknown. The sample here was lung tumor tissue, taken at surgery. The chain couples TRBV7-7 to TRBJ2-3, with D hard to call. The TCR was taken from a male donor with early-stage non-small cell lung cancer. The CDR3: CASSLSPRNTDTQYF. DNA of the CDR3: TGTGCCAGCAGCTTGTCCCCTCGTAACACAGATACGCAGTATTTT.